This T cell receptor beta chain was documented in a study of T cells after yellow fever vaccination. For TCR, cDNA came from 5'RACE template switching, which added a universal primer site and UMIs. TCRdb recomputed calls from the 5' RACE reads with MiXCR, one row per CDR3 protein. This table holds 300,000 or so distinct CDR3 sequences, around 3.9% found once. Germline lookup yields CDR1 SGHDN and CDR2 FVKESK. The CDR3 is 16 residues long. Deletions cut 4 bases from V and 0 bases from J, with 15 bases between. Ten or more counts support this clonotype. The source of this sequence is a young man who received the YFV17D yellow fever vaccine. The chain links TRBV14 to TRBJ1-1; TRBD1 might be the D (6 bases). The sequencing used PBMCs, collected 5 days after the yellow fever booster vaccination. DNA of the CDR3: TGTGCCAGCAGCCCCCTGGTACAGGGTATGAACACTGAAGCTTTCTTT. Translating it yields CASSPLVQGMNTEAFF.